The clone carrying this T cell receptor (beta chain) was detected only a few times. Its target is not known. This specimen comes from a study of T cells after yellow fever vaccination. Study findings and constraints: From the bulk population, abundant clonotypes could contaminate and appear within FACS-sorted repertoires.

Making TCR cDNA involved 5'RACE template switching, which added UMIs and a universal primer site. TCRdb reprocessed the 5' RACE reads via MiXCR and lists one record per CDR3 protein. In the table there are about 330,000 distinct CDR3 sequences, 7% to 10% of which are singletons. Trimming removed 5 bases at V and 0 bases at J, with 14 bases between. Germline V CDR1 and CDR2: LNHDA, SQIVND (reference sequence). CDR3 size: 16 residues. V gene TRBV19 combines with J gene TRBJ1-5; D remains ambiguous. The specimen comprised PBMCs, sampled roughly seven weeks after the first yellow fever vaccination. This clonotype was sampled from a man in his late teens or twenties who received the YFV17D yellow fever vaccine. CDR3 nucleotide sequence: TGTGCCAGTAGTCCCGGGGAGGCCTATAGCAATCAGCCCCAGCATTTT. Protein product: CASSPGEAYSNQPQHF.